This entry describes one T cell receptor (beta chain). HTBI primers from iRepertoire and Arm-PCR of CDR3 regions yielded the TCR beta libraries. TCRdb passed the multiplex PCR reads through MiXCR, listing each CDR3 protein once. The sample has about 440,000 distinct CDR3 sequences, 15% seen once; the top ten hold roughly 17%. The sample comes from a study of regulatory T cells in long-lasting Graves disease. Time point specified: newly diagnosed GD, antithyroid drugs for less than 3 months. Isolated PBMC RNA provided the starting material for the TCR library. This sample also belongs to another study, concerning T cells in Graves' hyperthyroidism and ophthalmopathy.

The starting material was peripheral blood mononuclear cells (PBMCs), obtained at new diagnosis, from a patient treated with antithyroid drugs. The sequence derives from a woman aged 25 to 39 with Graves disease.

CDR3 DNA sequence: TGTGCCAGCAGCGGGACGTACACCGGGGAGCTGTTTTTT. Translated: CASSGTYTGELFF. V is TRBV9 and J is TRBJ2-2; D is ambiguous. The germline V gene encodes CDR1 SGDLS and CDR2 YYNGEE. This CDR3 has 13 residues. V gave up 3 bases and J gave up 3 bases, with 6 bases separating them.